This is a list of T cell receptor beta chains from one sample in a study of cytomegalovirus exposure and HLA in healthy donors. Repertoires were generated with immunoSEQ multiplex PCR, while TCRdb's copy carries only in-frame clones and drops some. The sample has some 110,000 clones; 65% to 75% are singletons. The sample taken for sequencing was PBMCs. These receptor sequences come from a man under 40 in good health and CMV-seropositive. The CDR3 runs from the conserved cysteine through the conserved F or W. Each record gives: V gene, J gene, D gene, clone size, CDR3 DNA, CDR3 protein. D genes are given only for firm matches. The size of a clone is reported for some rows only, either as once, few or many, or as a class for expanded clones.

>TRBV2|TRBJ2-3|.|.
TGTGCCAGCAGTGAGAGTAGGGGGATTAGCACAGATACGCAGTATTTT
CASSESRGISTDTQYF
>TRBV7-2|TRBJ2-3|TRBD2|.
TGTGCCAGCAGCTTAAATCAGCGGGGGTTGGCAGATACGCAGTATTTT
CASSLNQRGLADTQYF
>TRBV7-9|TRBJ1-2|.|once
TGTGCCAGCAGCTTAGAGGTTGGAGGGGCCGGCTACACCTTC
CASSLEVGGAGYTF
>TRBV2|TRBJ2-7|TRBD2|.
TGTGCCAGCAGTTTATGGCGGGGGGATTCCTACGAGCAGTACTTC
CASSLWRGDSYEQYF
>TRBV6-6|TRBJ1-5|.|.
TGTGCCAGCTCACTCGGGGGGACTCAGCCCCAGCATTTT
CASSLGGTQPQHF
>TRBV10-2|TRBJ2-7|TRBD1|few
TGCGCCAGCCGGGACAGGGGCTACGAGCAGTACTTC
CASRDRGYEQYF
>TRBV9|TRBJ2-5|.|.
TGTGCCAGCAGCGTACAACGGGACTCCCACGAGGCAGAGACCCAGTACTTC
CASSVQRDSHEAETQYF
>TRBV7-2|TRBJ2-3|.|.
TGTGCCAGCAGCTCGTTCACAGATACGCAGTATTTT
CASSSFTDTQYF
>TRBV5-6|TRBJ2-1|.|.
TGTGCCAGCAGCTCACTAACAGGGTTAAACTACAATGAGCAGTTCTTC
CASSSLTGLNYNEQFF
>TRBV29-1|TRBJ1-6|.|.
TGCAGCGTTGAAGAGCACCCGGGGAATTCACCCCTCCACTTT
CSVEEHPGNSPLHF
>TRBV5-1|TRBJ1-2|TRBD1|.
TGCGCCAGCAGCCCCAGGGGGCCCGTTCAAGCTAACTATGGCTACACCTTC
CASSPRGPVQANYGYTF
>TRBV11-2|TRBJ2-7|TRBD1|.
TGTGCCAGCAGCTTGGGACAGGGGGCGGACGAGCAGTACTTC
CASSLGQGADEQYF
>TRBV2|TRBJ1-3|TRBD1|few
TGTGCCAGCAGTCGGGGACAGGGTTTGGGAAACACCATATATTTT
CASSRGQGLGNTIYF
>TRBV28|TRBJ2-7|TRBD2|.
TGTGCCAGCACCTCCCCGGGGGGGGCCTCCTACGAGCAGTACTTC
CASTSPGGASYEQYF
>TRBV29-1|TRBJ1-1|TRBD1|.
TGCAGCGTCGACAGGGGAAACACTGAAGCTTTCTTT
CSVDRGNTEAFF
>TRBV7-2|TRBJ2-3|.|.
TGTGCCAGCAGCTTAGGACTGAGCACAGATACGCAGTATTTT
CASSLGLSTDTQYF
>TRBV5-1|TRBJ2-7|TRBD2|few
TGCGCCAGCAGCTTGGAGGCTAGCGGGGGTGTTAGGCAGTACTTC
CASSLEASGGVRQYF
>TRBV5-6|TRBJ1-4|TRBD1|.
TGTGCCAGCAGCACCAGACAGGGGGCAAGGGGGGAACTGTTTTTT
CASSTRQGARGELFF
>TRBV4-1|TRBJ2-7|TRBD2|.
TGCGCCAGCAGCCAAGCGGGGGGAGGTTACGAGCAGTACTTC
CASSQAGGGYEQYF
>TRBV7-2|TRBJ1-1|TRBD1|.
TGTGCCAGCAGCTTTACTTCAGGGGGCACTGAAGCTTTCTTT
CASSFTSGGTEAFF
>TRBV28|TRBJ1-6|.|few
TGTGCCAGCAGGGACTGGGCAACGAATTCACCCCTCCACTTT
CASRDWATNSPLHF
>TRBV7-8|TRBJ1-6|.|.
TGTGCCAGCAGCTTAGTAGCGATTACCCGTTCACCCCTCCACTTT
CASSLVAITRSPLHF
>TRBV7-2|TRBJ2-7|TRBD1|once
TGTGCCAGCAGCTTAGTAGGGCCCGGGACAGGGTCTTACGAGCAGTACTTC
CASSLVGPGTGSYEQYF
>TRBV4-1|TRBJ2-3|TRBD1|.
TGCGCCAGCAGTCTTGACAGGGGCACAGATACGCAGTATTTT
CASSLDRGTDTQYF
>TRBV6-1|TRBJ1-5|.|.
TGTGCCAGCAGTGAAAGACGGGGCAATCAGCCCCAGCATTTT
CASSERRGNQPQHF
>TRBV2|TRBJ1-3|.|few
TGTGCCAGCAATAGGGGACAAGCTGGAAACACCATATATTTT
CASNRGQAGNTIYF
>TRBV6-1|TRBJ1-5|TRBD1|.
TGTGCCAGCAGTCTGACAGGGGGAAGCAATCAGCCCCAGCATTTT
CASSLTGGSNQPQHF
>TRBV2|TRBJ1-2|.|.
TGTGCCAGCCACAGACAGACCAACTATGGCTACACCTTC
CASHRQTNYGYTF
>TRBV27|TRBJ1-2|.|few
TGTGCCAGCAGTTTGGGGCCCCCTAGGGACTATGGCTACACCTTC
CASSLGPPRDYGYTF
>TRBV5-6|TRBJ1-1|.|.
TGTGCCAGCAGCGACTCTGGAAACACTGAAGCTTTCTTT
CASSDSGNTEAFF
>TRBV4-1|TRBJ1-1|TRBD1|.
TGCGCCAGCAGCCGTTCCTGGGGGACAGTTAACACTGAAGCTTTCTTT
CASSRSWGTVNTEAFF
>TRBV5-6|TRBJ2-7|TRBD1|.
TGTGCCAGCAGGCCCGACAGGGGCCAGCCCCCCTACGAGCAGTACTTC
CASRPDRGQPPYEQYF
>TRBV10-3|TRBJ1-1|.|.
TGTGCCATCATGGGGGGGCTGAACACTGAAGCTTTCTTT
CAIMGGLNTEAFF
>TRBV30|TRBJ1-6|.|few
TGTGCCTGGAGTGTGACTCTACTCGGTTCTGTCAATTCACCCCTCCACTTT
CAWSVTLLGSVNSPLHF
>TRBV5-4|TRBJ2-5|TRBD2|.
TGTGCCAGCAGCTTAGCGGGAGACCAAGAGACCCAGTACTTC
CASSLAGDQETQYF
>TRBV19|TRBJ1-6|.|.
TGTGCCAGTAGTATAGGGGCCAGGGCGAATTCACCCCTCCACTTT
CASSIGARANSPLHF
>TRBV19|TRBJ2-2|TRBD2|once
TGTGCCAGTAGTTTCGGACTAGCGGGTTCCGGGGAGCTGTTTTTT
CASSFGLAGSGELFF
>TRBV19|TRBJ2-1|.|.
TGTGCCAGTAGTCGGCACAGTCCGGTATACAATGAGCAGTTCTTC
CASSRHSPVYNEQFF
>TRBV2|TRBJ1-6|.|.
TGTGCCAGCAGTGCCGGGGGGTCGGATTCACCCCTCCACTTT
CASSAGGSDSPLHF
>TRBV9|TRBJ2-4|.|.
TGTGCCAGCAGTGACGGGAGTAACATTCAGTACTTC
CASSDGSNIQYF
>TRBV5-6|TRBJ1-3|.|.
TGTGCCAGCAGCTCCTCGGTCTGGGAGGGAAACACCATATATTTT
CASSSSVWEGNTIYF
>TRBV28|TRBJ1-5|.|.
TGTGCCAGCAGTTCTTTGGACTTTGCCGGGGGACAGCCCCAGCATTTT
CASSSLDFAGGQPQHF
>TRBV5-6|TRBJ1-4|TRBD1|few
TGTGCCAGCAGCTTGGATGTACAGGGGGCTAATGAAAAACTGTTTTTT
CASSLDVQGANEKLFF
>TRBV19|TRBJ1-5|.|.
TGTGCCAGCCAAATGGGCCTAAATCAGCCCCAGCATTTT
CASQMGLNQPQHF